This T cell receptor beta chain emerged from a study of blood T cell repertoires in COVID-19. Turning to the study itself: Specimens from acute and convalescent COVID-19 originated in the United States, Italy and Spain.

With 7 bases clipped from V and 6 bases from J, the junction kept 8 bases outside the gene matches. From germline, CDR1 is LNHDA and CDR2 SQIVND (reference sequence). The CDR3 has 14 residues. Original processing methods: Amplified reference gene primers provided the basis for estimating nucleated cell counts. TCRdb's table, derived via immunoSEQ multiplex PCR, lists solely in-frame clones and lacks some. V, J and clone size reflect that table, while D and trimming were determined from the DNA. The table records 150,000 to 190,000 clones, less than 90% of them present only once. This TCR derives from an older woman with acute or convalescent COVID-19. The chain carries TRBV19 and TRBJ1-2; 10 bases map to TRBD1. The source material was peripheral blood. CDR3 in amino acids: CASTPGDRGNGYTF. The CDR3 DNA follows: TGTGCCAGTACCCCTGGGGACAGGGGTAATGGCTACACCTTC.